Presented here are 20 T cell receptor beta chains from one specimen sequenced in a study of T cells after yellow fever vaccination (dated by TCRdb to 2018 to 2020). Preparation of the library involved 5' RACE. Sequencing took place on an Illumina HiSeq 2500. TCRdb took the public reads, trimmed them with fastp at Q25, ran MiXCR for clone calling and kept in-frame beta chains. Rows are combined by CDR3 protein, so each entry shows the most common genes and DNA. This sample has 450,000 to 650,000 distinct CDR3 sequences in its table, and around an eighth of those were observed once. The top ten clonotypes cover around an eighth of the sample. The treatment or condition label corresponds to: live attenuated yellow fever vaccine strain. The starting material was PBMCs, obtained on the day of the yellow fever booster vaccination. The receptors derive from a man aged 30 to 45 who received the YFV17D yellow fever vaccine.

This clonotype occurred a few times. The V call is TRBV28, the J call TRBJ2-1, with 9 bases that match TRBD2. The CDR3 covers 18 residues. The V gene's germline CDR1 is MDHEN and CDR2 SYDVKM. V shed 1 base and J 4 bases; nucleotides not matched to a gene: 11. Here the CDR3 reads CASSLFWGGTSRYNEQFF. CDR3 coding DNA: TGTGCCAGCAGTTTATTTTGGGGTGGGACTAGCAGGTACAATGAGCAGTTCTTC.

The CDR3 coding sequence is TGTGCCAGCAGTGCCGAGCGGGAGACCGATACGCAGTATTTT. Translation gives CASSAERETDTQYF. V is TRBV6-4 and J is TRBJ2-3; the match to TRBD2 covers 8 bases. The CDR3 is 14 residues long. Germline-derived CDR1 and CDR2 are MRHNA and SNTAGT. V shed 4 bases, J shed 6 bases, and the junction held 6 bases outside the gene matches.

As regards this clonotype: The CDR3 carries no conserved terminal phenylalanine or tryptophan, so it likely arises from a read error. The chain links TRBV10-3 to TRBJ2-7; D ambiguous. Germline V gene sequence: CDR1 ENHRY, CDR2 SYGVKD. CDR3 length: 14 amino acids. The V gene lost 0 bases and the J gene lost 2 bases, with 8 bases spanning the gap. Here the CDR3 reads CAISESSGPYEQYS. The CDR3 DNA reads TGTGCCATCAGTGAGTCGTCCGGTCCCTACGAGCAGTACTCC.

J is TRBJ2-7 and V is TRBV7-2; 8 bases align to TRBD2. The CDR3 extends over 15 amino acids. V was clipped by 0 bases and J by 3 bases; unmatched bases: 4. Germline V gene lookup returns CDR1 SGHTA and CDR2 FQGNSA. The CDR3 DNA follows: TGTGCCAGCAGCTTAGCTCCGGGGGGGATCTACGAGCAGTACTTC. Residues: CASSLAPGGIYEQYF.

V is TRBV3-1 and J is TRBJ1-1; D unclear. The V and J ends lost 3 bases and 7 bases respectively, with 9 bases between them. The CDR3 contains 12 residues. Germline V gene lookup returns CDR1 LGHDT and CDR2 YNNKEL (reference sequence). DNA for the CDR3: TGTGCCAGCAGCCACGAACCCGGTGAAGCTTTCTTT. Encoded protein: CASSHEPGEAFF.

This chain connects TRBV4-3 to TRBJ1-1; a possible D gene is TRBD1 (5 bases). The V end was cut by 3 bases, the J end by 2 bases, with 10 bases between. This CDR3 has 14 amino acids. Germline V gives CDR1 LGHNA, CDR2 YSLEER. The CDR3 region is CASSQQDTNTEAFF. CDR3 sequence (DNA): TGCGCCAGCAGCCAGCAGGACACCAACACTGAAGCTTTCTTT.

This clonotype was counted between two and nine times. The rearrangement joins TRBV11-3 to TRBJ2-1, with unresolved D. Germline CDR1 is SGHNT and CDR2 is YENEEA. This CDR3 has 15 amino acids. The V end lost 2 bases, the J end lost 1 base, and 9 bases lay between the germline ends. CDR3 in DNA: TGTGCCAGCAGCTTAAGAATCGGGTCCTACAATGAGCAGTTCTTC. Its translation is CASSLRIGSYNEQFF. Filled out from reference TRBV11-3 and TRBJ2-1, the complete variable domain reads EAGVVQSPRYKIIEKKQPVAFWCNPISGHNTLYWYLQNLGQGPELLIRYENEEAVDDSQLPKDRFSAERLKGVDSTLKIQPAELGDSAVYLCASSLRIGSYNEQFFGPGTRLTVL.

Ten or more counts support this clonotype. CDR3 bases: TGCAGTGCTAGCGGGAGCGTGACCCAGTACTTC. Amino acids: CSASGSVTQYF. The chain has TRBV20-1 and TRBJ2-5; maybe TRBD2 (6 bases). Germline V gene lookup returns CDR1 DFQATT and CDR2 SNEGSKA (reference sequence). V gave up 3 bases and J gave up 7 bases, with 9 bases separating them. The CDR3 loop spans 11 amino acids.

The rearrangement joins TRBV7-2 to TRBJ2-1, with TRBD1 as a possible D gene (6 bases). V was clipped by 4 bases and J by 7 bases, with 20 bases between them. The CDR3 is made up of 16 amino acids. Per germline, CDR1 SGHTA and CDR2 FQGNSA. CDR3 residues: CASSYVIGGSGNEQFF. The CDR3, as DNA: TGTGCCAGCAGCTATGTCATAGGGGGATCTGGGAATGAGCAGTTCTTC.

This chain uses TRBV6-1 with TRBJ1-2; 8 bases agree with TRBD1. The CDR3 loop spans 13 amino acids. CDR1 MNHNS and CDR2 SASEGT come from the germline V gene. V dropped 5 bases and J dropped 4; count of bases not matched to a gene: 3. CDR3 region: CASSIGQGYGYTF. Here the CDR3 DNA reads TGTGCCAGCAGTATAGGACAGGGCTATGGCTACACCTTC.

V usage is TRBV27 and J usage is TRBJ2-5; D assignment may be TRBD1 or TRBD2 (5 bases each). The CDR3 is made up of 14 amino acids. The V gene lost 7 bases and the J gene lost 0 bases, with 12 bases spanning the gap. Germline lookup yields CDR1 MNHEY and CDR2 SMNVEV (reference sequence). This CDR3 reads CASKSWGNQETQYF. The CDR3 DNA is TGTGCCAGCAAGAGTTGGGGGAACCAAGAGACCCAGTACTTC.

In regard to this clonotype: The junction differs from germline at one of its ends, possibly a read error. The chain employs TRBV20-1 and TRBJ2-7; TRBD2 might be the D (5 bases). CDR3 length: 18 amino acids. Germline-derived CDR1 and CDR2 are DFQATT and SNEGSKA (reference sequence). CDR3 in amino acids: CCARDYSGARGRPYEQYF. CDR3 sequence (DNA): TGCTGTGCTAGAGATTACAGTGGAGCTCGGGGTCGCCCCTACGAGCAGTACTTC.

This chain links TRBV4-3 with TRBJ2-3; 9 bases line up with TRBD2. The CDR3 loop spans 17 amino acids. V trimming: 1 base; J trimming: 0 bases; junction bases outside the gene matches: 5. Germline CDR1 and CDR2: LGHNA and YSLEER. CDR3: CASSQALAGWSTDTQYF. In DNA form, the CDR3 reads TGCGCCAGCAGCCAAGCCCTAGCGGGGTGGAGCACAGATACGCAGTATTTT.

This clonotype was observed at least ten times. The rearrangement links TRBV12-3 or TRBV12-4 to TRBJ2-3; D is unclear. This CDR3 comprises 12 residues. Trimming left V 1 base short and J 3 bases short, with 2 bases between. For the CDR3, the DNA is TGTGCCAGCAGTTTAGTAACAGATACGCAGTATTTT. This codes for CASSLVTDTQYF.

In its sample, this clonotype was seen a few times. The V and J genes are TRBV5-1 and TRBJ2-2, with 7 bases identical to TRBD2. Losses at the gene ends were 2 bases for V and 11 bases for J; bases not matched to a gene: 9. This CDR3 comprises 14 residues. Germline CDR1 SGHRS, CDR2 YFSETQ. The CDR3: CASSFLQGGAELFF. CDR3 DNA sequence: TGCGCCAGCAGCTTCCTCCAGGGAGGGGCAGAGCTGTTTTTT.

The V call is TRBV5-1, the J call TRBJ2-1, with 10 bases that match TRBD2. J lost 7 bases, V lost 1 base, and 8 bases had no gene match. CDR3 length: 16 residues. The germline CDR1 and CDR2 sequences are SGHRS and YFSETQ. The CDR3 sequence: CASSLPGSGRGNEQFF. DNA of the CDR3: TGCGCCAGCAGCTTGCCAGGGAGCGGGAGGGGGAATGAGCAGTTCTTC.

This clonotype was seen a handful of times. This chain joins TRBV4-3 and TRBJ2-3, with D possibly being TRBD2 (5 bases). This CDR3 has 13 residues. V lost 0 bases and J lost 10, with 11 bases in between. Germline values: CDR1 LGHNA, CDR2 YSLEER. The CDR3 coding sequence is TGCGCCAGCAGCCAAGATCGTGGAGGTGCGCAGTATTTT. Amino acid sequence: CASSQDRGGAQYF.

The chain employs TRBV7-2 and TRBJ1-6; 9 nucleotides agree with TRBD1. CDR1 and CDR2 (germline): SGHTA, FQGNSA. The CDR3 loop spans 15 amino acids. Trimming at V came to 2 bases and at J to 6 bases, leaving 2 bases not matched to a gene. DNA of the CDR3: TGTGCCAGCAGCTTACCGACAGGGGGTAATTCACCCCTCCACTTT. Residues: CASSLPTGGNSPLHF.

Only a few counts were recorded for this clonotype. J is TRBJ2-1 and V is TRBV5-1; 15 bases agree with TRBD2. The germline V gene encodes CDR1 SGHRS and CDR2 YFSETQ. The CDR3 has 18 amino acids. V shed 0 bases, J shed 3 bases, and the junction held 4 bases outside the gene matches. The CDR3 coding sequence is TGCGCCAGCAGCTTGGCCCGGACTAGCGGGGGGGTCTACAATGAGCAGTTCTTC. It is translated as CASSLARTSGGVYNEQFF. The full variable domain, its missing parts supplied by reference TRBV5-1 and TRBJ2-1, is KAGVTQTPRYLIKTRGQQVTLSCSPISGHRSVSWYQQTPGQGLQFLFEYFSETQRNKGNFPGRFSGRQFSNSRSEMNVSTLELGDSALYLCASSLARTSGGVYNEQFFGPGTRLTVL.

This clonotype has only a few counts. The CDR3 DNA reads TGTGCCACCAGTGATTCTGGACAGCTTTTGACAGATACGCAGTATTTT. This codes for CATSDSGQLLTDTQYF. The genes are TRBV24-1 and TRBJ2-3; perhaps TRBD1 as D (6 bases). Trimming took 2 bases from V and 3 from J, leaving 14 bases between them. CDR1 KGHDR and CDR2 SFDVKD come from the germline V gene. This CDR3 has 16 amino acids.